The clone carrying this T cell receptor beta chain was observed once. Its specificity is not known. The length of the CDR3 is 15 residues. Unique molecular identifiers were carried by the TCR beta cDNA libraries. TCRdb reprocessed the PCR reads via MiXCR and lists one record per CDR3 protein. This repertoire shows about 760,000 distinct CDR3 sequences, approximately 30% found once; its top ten account for around 0.6%. This sample was included in a study of post-analysis software for immune sequencing data. Overall study results and limits: Included in a set of roughly five TRBV segments more frequent in patients than controls were TRBV5-6, TRBV5-1 and TRBV20-1.

The V and J genes are TRBV21-1 and TRBJ2-5; TRBD2, the table's D call, was not compared with the DNA. The J call is doubtful: the DNA matches TRBJ2-7 better. TRBV21-1 represents a pseudogene. The clonotype originates from a girl between 10 and 17 years old with multiple sclerosis. The sample consisted of blood. The CDR3 is CASSKGWRESHEQYF. The CDR3 DNA follows: TGTGCCAGCAGCAAAGGCTGGCGGGAGTCCCACGAGCAGTACTTC.